The 24 T cell receptor beta chains listed next were all sequenced from one sample in a study of blood T cell repertoires in COVID-19. The table came from immunoSEQ multiplex PCR; TCRdb's copy has only in-frame clones and leaves some out. The table records about 430,000 clones, about 88% of them present only once. The sample was PBMCs or T cells enriched from blood (not recorded which). The receptors derive from a young woman who had been exposed to COVID-19.

The V and J genes are TRBV11-3 and TRBJ2-2; weak D call: TRBD2 (5 bases). Germline V gene lookup returns CDR1 SGHNT and CDR2 YENEEA. The CDR3 has 13 amino acids. V dropped 5 bases and J dropped 5 bases, with 9 bases sitting between them. CDR3 in amino acids: CASSARGTGELFF. In nucleotides, the CDR3 is TGTGCCAGCAGCGCACGGGGAACCGGGGAGCTGTTTTTT.

For the CDR3, the DNA is TGTGCCAGCAGCCCCAAGACAGGGTTCTATGGCTACACCTTC. Amino acids: CASSPKTGFYGYTF. The J gene is TRBJ1-2, the V gene TRBV6-5; 7 bases map to TRBD1. Germline V gene data show CDR1 as MNHEY and CDR2 as SVGAGI. V lost 6 bases, J lost 4 bases, and 8 bases stayed unmatched. The CDR3 consists of 14 residues.

The chain links TRBV27 to TRBJ1-3; 10 bases fit TRBD1. The germline V gene encodes CDR1 MNHEY and CDR2 SMNVEV (reference sequence). CDR3 size: 17 residues. J was trimmed by 4 bases and V by 11 bases; bases with no gene match: 17. As DNA, the CDR3 is TGTGCCGGCCTCCGGGACAGGGGTCTTGGCGGCGGAAACACCATATATTTT. Encoded protein: CAGLRDRGLGGGNTIYF.

This rearrangement joins TRBV4-3 to TRBJ2-7, with 7 bases aligning to TRBD2. The CDR3 totals 13 residues. Per the germline V gene, CDR1 is LGHNA and CDR2 is YSLEER. The V and J ends lost 4 bases and 6 bases, in that order; junction bases with no gene match: 6. The CDR3 coding sequence is TGCGCCAGCAGCCTTGGGGGGGGGACCGAGCAGTACTTC. It encodes CASSLGGGTEQYF.

On this clone: The identical CDR3 is also encoded by other nucleotide sequences in the sample. The chain has TRBV5-1 and TRBJ1-1; the match to TRBD1 covers 9 bases. This CDR3 has 14 amino acids. Germline CDR1 reads SGHRS; CDR2 reads YFSETQ. V lost 4 bases, J lost 2 bases, and 3 bases stayed unmatched. The CDR3 region is CASSLTGGNTEAFF. The CDR3 DNA reads as TGCGCCAGCAGCCTGACAGGGGGAAACACTGAAGCTTTCTTT.

V usage is TRBV5-5 and J usage is TRBJ2-7; 9 nucleotides match TRBD1. CDR1 is SGHKS, CDR2 YYEKEE, per germline (reference sequence). This CDR3 contains 15 residues. Germline trimming cut 1 base from V and 2 bases from J; bases unmatched to any gene: 4. The CDR3 DNA reads TGTGCCAGCAGCTTGACGGGACAGGGCCCCTACGAGCAGTACTTC. Its translation is CASSLTGQGPYEQYF.

The chain employs TRBV5-1 and TRBJ2-1; 12 nucleotides align to TRBD2. The germline V gene encodes CDR1 SGHRS and CDR2 YFSETQ. Germline trimming cut 3 bases from V and 5 bases from J; bases unmatched to any gene: 6. CDR3 size: 16 residues. The CDR3 DNA reads as TGCGCCAGCAGCTCGACTAGCGGGAGATCGGACAATGAGCAGTTCTTC. The encoded protein is CASSSTSGRSDNEQFF.

The chain joins TRBV28 to TRBJ1-5; D may be TRBD1 (6 bases). V dropped 1 base and J dropped 4 bases, with 11 bases sitting between them. The CDR3 has 15 residues. Germline V gives CDR1 MDHEN, CDR2 SYDVKM. CDR3 bases: TGTGCCAGCAGTTTATCAGGGGCCTTTAATCAGCCCCAGCATTTT. It codes for CASSLSGAFNQPQHF.

The chain links TRBV9 to TRBJ2-7; D might be TRBD1 (5 bases). Trimming shortened V by 3 bases and J by 0 bases, and 7 bases separated the two germline ends. Germline V CDR1 and CDR2: SGDLS, YYNGEE. The CDR3 totals 13 residues. The CDR3 reads CASSGRVSYEQYF. The CDR3 nucleotides read TGTGCCAGCAGCGGCAGGGTCTCCTACGAGCAGTACTTC.

V gene TRBV18 combines with J gene TRBJ1-4; maybe TRBD1 (6 bases). V lost 2 bases and J 4 bases, leaving 11 bases between the germline ends. Germline V CDR1 and CDR2: KGHSH, LQKENI. This CDR3 has 15 residues. The CDR3 spells CASSPAHRDNEKLFF. CDR3 DNA sequence: TGTGCCAGCTCACCAGCCCACAGGGATAATGAAAAACTGTTTTTT.

This chain connects TRBV9 to TRBJ1-6, with TRBD1 identical over 9 bases. V lost 0 bases, J lost 6 bases, and 1 base stayed unmatched. The CDR3 extends over 15 amino acids. From germline, CDR1 is SGDLS and CDR2 YYNGEE. CDR3 residues: CASSVVGQGNSPLHF. The CDR3 DNA reads TGTGCCAGCAGCGTAGTGGGACAGGGTAATTCACCCCTCCACTTT.

The V and J genes are TRBV10-3 and TRBJ2-1, with D perhaps matching TRBD2 (6 bases). This CDR3 has 15 residues. Germline V gives CDR1 ENHRY, CDR2 SYGVKD. V shed 0 bases and J shed 6 bases, with 12 bases lying between them. CDR3 DNA: TGTGCCATCAGTGAGTCGACGACTAGATCCAATGAGCAGTTCTTC. Its protein product is CAISESTTRSNEQFF.

The chain carries TRBV13 and TRBJ2-3, with 8 bases identical to TRBD1. This CDR3 comprises 16 residues. Trimming at V came to 0 bases and at J to 1 base, leaving 3 bases not matched to a gene. CDR1 is PRHDT, CDR2 FYEKMQ, per germline (reference sequence). The CDR3 coding sequence is TGTGCCAGCAGCTTAGGCCCGACAGGGGGCACAGATACGCAGTATTTT. Translating gives CASSLGPTGGTDTQYF.

The chain joins TRBV7-2 to TRBJ2-7; 9 nucleotides align to TRBD2. This CDR3 is 15 amino acids long. Germline V lookup: CDR1 SGHTA, CDR2 FQGNSA. Unmatched junction bases numbered 7, after V lost 3 bases and J lost 4 bases. DNA of the CDR3: TGTGCCAGCAGCTTTCTAGCGGGGCCCTCATACGAGCAGTACTTC. Protein sequence: CASSFLAGPSYEQYF.

This clone occurred a few times. V gene TRBV27 combines with J gene TRBJ2-7, with TRBD1 matching over 7 bases. Losses at the gene ends were 5 bases for V and 0 bases for J; bases not matched to a gene: 4. The CDR3 is 14 amino acids. Germline assignment: CDR1 MNHEY and CDR2 SMNVEV (reference sequence). This chain's CDR3 is CASSPDRFSYEQYF. The CDR3, as DNA: TGTGCCAGCAGTCCGGACAGGTTCTCCTACGAGCAGTACTTC.

The V gene is TRBV19, the J gene TRBJ2-5; 12 bases match TRBD1. The CDR3 sequence is 15 residues long. Germline loops: CDR1 LNHDA, CDR2 SQIVND (reference sequence). Trimming took 7 bases from V and 1 from J; bases not matched to a gene: 4. This chain's CDR3 is CASKPGQGAQETQYF. CDR3 coding DNA: TGTGCCAGTAAACCGGGACAGGGGGCCCAAGAGACCCAGTACTTC.

This clone came up a few times. The DNA for the CDR3 is TGCAAAGTCCGGGACAGGGATTTGAATGGCTACACCTTC. This gives the protein CKVRDRDLNGYTF. The chain combines TRBV29-1 with TRBJ1-2, with TRBD1 identical over 9 bases. CDR1 and CDR2 from the germline V gene are SQVTM and ANQGSEA. CDR3 size: 13 residues.

The CDR3 coding sequence is TGCGCCAGCAGCTCGACCGTTAGCGGGACACTTTACGAGCAGTACTTC. It codes for CASSSTVSGTLYEQYF. The V call is TRBV5-1, the J call TRBJ2-7; 8 nucleotides agree with TRBD2. Germline loops: CDR1 SGHRS, CDR2 YFSETQ. J lost 4 bases, V lost 3 bases, and 12 bases had no gene match. CDR3 size: 16 residues.

Worth noting for this clone: Within the sample, other DNA sequences also encode this same CDR3. The chain has TRBV7-2 and TRBJ2-7, with 7 bases matching TRBD2. This CDR3 is 14 amino acids long. CDR1 and CDR2 (germline): SGHTA, FQGNSA. V was clipped by 1 base and J by 2 bases; unmatched bases: 2. The CDR3 is CASSLGGGPYEQYF. The CDR3 DNA follows: TGTGCCAGCAGCTTAGGCGGGGGACCCTACGAGCAGTACTTC.

Concerning this clone itself: In the same sample, other DNA sequences code for this CDR3. The chain's CDR3 is CAWSPGSNQPQHF. The CDR3 DNA reads as TGTGCCTGGAGTCCAGGCAGCAATCAGCCCCAGCATTTT. This chain joins TRBV30 and TRBJ1-5; D unresolved. The length of the CDR3 is 13 residues. Trimming took 2 bases from V and 1 from J, leaving 6 bases between them. Germline lookup yields CDR1 GTSNPN and CDR2 SVGIG (reference sequence).

This clone has just a few counts. The rearrangement links TRBV4-3 to TRBJ2-2; 9 bases are a match to TRBD1. Germline CDR1 and CDR2: LGHNA and YSLEER. The CDR3 has 16 amino acids. The V and J ends lost 0 bases and 7 bases, in that order; junction bases with no gene match: 6. Written as DNA, the CDR3 is TGCGCCAGCAGCCAAGAAACAGGGGGCCGTGTCGGGGAGCTGTTTTTT. Translated, it gives CASSQETGGRVGELFF.

The CDR3 nucleotides are TGTGCCAGCAGTTTATGGTCCCTGGGGCGAGCAGGGCTTCAGGATGGCTACACCTTC. This encodes CASSLWSLGRAGLQDGYTF. V gene TRBV28 combines with J gene TRBJ1-2, with a weak D call TRBD1 (5 bases). Germline-derived CDR1 and CDR2 are MDHEN and SYDVKM. Trimming took 0 bases from V and 6 from J, leaving 26 bases between them. The CDR3 has 19 residues.

There are a few counts of this clone. This chain uses TRBV3-1 (or the pseudogene TRBV3-2) with TRBJ1-1; 7 bases align to TRBD1. The J segment lost 11 bases and the V segment lost 0 bases, leaving 9 bases of the junction unmatched. The CDR3 runs to 14 residues. CDR1 and CDR2 from the germline V gene are LGHDT and YNNKEL (reference sequence). The CDR3 loop is CASSQDPLGRGAFF. In nucleotides, the CDR3 is TGTGCCAGCAGCCAAGATCCGCTAGGCAGGGGGGCTTTCTTT.

Of note for this clone: The germline gene is not matched at one end of the junction; a read error may be the cause. The genes are TRBV7-2 and TRBJ1-1; maybe TRBD1 (5 bases). CDR3 size: 16 residues. The germline V gene has CDR1 SGHTA and CDR2 FQGNSA. Here the CDR3 reads CASRLGRSGDGTEAFF. The DNA of the CDR3 is TGTGCCAGCAGGTTAGGAAGATCGGGGGATGGAACTGAAGCTTTCTTT.